This T cell receptor beta chain was recovered during a study of tissue T cells after allogeneic stem cell transplantation. Regarding the study as a whole: Anatomically similar tissues had similar TCR repertoires within each patient. Shared clones across patients were few; motif clustering revealed tissue-specific shared signatures.

Between the trimmed V and J ends, which lost 5 bases and 0 bases, there was a span of 16 bases. CDR3 length: 16 amino acids. Germline assignment: CDR1 SGHTA and CDR2 FQGNSA. This clone has a single count. Its antigen is currently unknown. The data were produced by immunoSEQ multiplex PCR, yet TCRdb's version contains in-frame clones alone and is incomplete. The sample has roughly 25,000 clones; around 70% are singletons. The starting material was tissue from the ileum, obtained at autopsy. V gene TRBV7-2 combines with J gene TRBJ1-1; D is ambiguous. The sequence was collected from an older female donor with lung cancer. The CDR3 sequence: CASSPTSTEMNTEAFF. CDR3 sequence (DNA): TGTGCCAGCAGCCCAACCAGTACAGAAATGAACACTGAAGCTTTCTTT.